This T cell receptor beta chain is drawn from a study of blood T cell repertoires in COVID-19. On the study more broadly: The United States, Italy and Spain were the sources of the acute and convalescent COVID-19 samples. Nucleic acid was either cDNA or gDNA, and it came from T cells, B-cell-depleted T cells, or PBMCs.

How the authors handled the data: Cell counts per sample came from amplifying reference gene primers. Clones were sequenced by immunoSEQ multiplex PCR, and TCRdb holds only the in-frame ones, with some missing. Clone size and the V and J calls come from that table; the DNA yielded D and trimming. The repertoire holds approximately 170,000 clones, about 88% seen once, with more than 25% in the top ten. Germline trimming cut 5 bases from V and 4 bases from J; bases unmatched to any gene: 8. Germline CDR1 SEHNR, CDR2 FQNEAQ (reference sequence). The CDR3 extends over 15 amino acids. Specimen: peripheral blood. The sequence was obtained from a man aged 55 to 70 with acute or convalescent COVID-19. This chain connects TRBV7-9 to TRBJ1-5; 7 nucleotides agree with TRBD1. CDR3 in amino acids: CASSLGTAENQPQHF. DNA of the CDR3: TGTGCCAGCAGCCTGGGGACAGCCGAGAATCAGCCCCAGCATTTT. Complete variable domain (other parts from reference TRBV7-9 and TRBJ1-5): DTGVSQNPRHKITKRGQNVTFRCDPISEHNRLYWYRQTLGQGPEFLTYFQNEAQLEKSRLLSDRFSAERPKGSFSTLEIQRTEQGDSAMYLCASSLGTAENQPQHFGDGTRLSIL.